This T cell receptor beta chain came from a study of T-cell memory formation after mild COVID-19. TCRdb redid the calling of the 5' RACE reads with MiXCR, one entry per CDR3 protein. Counted here are around 260,000 distinct CDR3 sequences, roughly 16% occurring once; the ten biggest clones make up roughly 20%. The CDR3 has 16 amino acids. The receptor's source is a man in his late teens or twenties who had mild COVID-19 (a few samples of this study predate the infection). Cell type and time point are not known. The sample consisted of PBMCs or a T cell subset sorted from them (not recorded which). The chain carries TRBV21-1 and TRBJ2-7; the table's D call TRBD2 went unverified against the DNA. TRBV21-1 is a known pseudogene. CDR3 nucleotide sequence: TGTGCCAGCAGCAAAGACGAGGGGCTCTCCTACGACGAGCAGTACGTC. The encoded protein is CASSKDEGLSYDEQYV.